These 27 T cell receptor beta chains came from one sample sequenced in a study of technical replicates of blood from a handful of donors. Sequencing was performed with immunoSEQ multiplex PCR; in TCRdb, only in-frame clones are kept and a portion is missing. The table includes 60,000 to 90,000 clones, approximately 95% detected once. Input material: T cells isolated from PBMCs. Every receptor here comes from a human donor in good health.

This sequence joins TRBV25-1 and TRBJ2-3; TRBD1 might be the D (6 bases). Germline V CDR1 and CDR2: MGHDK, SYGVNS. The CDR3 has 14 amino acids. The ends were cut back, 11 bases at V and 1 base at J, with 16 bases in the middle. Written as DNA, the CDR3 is TGTGCCTCACAGAGGGACACCCGCACAGATACGCAGTATTTT. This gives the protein CASQRDTRTDTQYF.

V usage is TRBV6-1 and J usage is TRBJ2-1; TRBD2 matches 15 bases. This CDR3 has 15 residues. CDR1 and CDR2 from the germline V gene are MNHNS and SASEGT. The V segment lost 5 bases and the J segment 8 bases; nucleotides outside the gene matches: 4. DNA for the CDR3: TGTGCCAGCAGTCCCGGGACTAGCGGGAGGTATGAGCAGTTCTTC. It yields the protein CASSPGTSGRYEQFF.

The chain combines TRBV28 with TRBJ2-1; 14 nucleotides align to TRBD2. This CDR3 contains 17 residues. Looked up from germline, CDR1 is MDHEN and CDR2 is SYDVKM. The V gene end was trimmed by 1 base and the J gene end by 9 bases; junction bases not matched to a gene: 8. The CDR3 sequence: CASSLLTSGRAEVEQFF. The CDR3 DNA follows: TGTGCCAGCAGTTTATTGACTAGCGGGAGGGCCGAGGTTGAGCAGTTCTTC. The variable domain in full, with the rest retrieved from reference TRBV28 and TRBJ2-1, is DVKVTQSSRYLVKRTGEKVFLECVQDMDHENMFWYRQDPGLGLRLIYFSYDVKMKEKGDIPEGYSVSREKKERFSLILESASTNQTSMYLCASSLLTSGRAEVEQFFGPGTRLTVL.

The CDR3 loop is CASSQVSGSEQFF. The CDR3 coding sequence is TGCGCCAGCAGCCAAGTATCGGGGAGTGAGCAGTTCTTC. This chain uses TRBV4-1 with TRBJ2-1, with a possible D match to TRBD2 (5 bases). This CDR3 region has 13 residues. Germline V gene data show CDR1 as MGHRA and CDR2 as YSYEKL. Trimming took off 1 base at V and 9 bases at J, with 10 bases between the two ends.

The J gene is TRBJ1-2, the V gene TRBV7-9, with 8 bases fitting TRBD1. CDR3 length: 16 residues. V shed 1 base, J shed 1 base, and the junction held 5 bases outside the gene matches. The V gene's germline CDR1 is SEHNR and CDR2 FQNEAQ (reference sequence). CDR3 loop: CASSLVEGQGNYGYTF. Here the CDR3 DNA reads TGTGCCAGCAGCTTAGTCGAAGGACAGGGTAACTATGGCTACACCTTC.

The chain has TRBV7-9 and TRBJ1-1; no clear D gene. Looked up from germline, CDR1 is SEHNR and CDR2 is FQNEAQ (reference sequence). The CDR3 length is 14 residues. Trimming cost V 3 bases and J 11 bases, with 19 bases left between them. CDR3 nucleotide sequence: TGTGCCAGCAGCTTTGGTCCACTCGTAGACGGGGCTTTCTTT. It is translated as CASSFGPLVDGAFF.

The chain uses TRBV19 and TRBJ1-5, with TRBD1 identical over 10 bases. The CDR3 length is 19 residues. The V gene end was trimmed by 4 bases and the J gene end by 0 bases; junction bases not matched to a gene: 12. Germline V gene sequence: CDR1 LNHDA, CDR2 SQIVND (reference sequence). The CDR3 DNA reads TGTGCCAGTAGTACCCCGCCCGGGACAGGGGTCCTTAGCAATCAGCCCCAGCATTTT. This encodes CASSTPPGTGVLSNQPQHF.

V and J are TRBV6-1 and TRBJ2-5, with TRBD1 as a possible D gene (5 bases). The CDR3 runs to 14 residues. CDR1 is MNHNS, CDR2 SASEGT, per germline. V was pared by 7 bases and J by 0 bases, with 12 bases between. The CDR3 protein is CASNPTRDQETQYF. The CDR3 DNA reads TGTGCCAGCAACCCAACCAGGGACCAAGAGACCCAGTACTTC.

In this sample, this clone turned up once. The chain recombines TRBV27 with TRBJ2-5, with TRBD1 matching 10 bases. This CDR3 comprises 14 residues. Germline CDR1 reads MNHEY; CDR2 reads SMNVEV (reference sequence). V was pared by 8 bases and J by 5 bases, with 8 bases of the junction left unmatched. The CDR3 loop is CASPSTGGCETQYF. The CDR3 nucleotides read TGTGCCAGCCCTTCGACAGGGGGCTGTGAGACCCAGTACTTC.

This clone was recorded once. In nucleotides, the CDR3 is TGTGCCAGCAGCAACGACAGGGCCGGGGAGCTGTTTTTT. Encoded protein: CASSNDRAGELFF. The chain uses TRBV14 and TRBJ2-2; 7 bases are shared with TRBD1. With 5 bases clipped from V and 6 bases from J, the junction kept 3 bases outside the gene matches. This CDR3 is 13 amino acids long. Germline loops: CDR1 SGHDN, CDR2 FVKESK. Full variable domain (remainder filled in from reference TRBV14 and TRBJ2-2): EAGVTQFPSHSVIEKGQTVTLRCDPISGHDNLYWYRRVMGKEIKFLLHFVKESKQDESGMPNNRFLAERTGGTYSTLKVQPAELEDSGVYFCASSNDRAGELFFGEGSRLTVL.

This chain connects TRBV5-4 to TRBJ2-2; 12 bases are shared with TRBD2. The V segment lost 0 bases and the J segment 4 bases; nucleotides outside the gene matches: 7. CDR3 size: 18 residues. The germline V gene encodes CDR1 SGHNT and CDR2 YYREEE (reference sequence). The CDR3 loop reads CASSLAPLAGGRTGELFF. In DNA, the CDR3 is TGTGCCAGCAGCTTGGCCCCACTAGCGGGAGGTCGCACCGGGGAGCTGTTTTTT.

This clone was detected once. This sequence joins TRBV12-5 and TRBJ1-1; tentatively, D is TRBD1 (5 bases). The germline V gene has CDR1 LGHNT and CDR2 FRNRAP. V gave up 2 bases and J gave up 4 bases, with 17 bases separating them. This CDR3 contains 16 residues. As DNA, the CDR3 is TGTGCTAGTGGTTTGTTGCTCGGTAAAAGGGGCACTGAAGCTTTCTTT. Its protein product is CASGLLLGKRGTEAFF.

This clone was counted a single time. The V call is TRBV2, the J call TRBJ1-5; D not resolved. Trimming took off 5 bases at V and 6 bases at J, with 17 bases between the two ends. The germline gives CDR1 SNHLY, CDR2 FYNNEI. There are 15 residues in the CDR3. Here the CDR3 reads CASSYTVAGPQPQHF. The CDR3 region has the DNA TGTGCCAGCAGTTATACGGTTGCAGGTCCTCAGCCCCAGCATTTT.

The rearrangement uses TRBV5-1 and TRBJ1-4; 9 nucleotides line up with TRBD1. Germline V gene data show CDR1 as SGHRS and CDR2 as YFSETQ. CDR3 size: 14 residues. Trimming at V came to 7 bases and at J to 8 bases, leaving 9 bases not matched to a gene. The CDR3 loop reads CASGEQGAEEKLFF. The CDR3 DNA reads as TGCGCCAGCGGGGAACAGGGGGCAGAAGAAAAACTGTTTTTT.

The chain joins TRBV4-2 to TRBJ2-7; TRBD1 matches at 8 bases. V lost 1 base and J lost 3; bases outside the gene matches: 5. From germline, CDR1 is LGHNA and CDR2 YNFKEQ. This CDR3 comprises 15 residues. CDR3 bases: TGTGCCAGCAGCCAAGGGACAGGGTCGTTCTACGAGCAGTACTTC. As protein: CASSQGTGSFYEQYF.

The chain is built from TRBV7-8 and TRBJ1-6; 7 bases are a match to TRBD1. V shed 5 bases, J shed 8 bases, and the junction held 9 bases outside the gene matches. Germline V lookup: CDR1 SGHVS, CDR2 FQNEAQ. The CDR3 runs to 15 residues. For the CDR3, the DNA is TGTGCCAGCAGCGCACCCTGGGACAGCGATTCACCCCTCCACTTT. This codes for CASSAPWDSDSPLHF.

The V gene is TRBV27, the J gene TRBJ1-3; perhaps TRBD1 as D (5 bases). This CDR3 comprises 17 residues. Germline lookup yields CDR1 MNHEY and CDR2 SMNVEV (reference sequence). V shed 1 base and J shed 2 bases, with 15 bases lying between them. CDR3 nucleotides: TGTGCCAGCAGTTTATTTTTCGGGGACTCAACTGGAAACACCATATATTTT. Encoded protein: CASSLFFGDSTGNTIYF.

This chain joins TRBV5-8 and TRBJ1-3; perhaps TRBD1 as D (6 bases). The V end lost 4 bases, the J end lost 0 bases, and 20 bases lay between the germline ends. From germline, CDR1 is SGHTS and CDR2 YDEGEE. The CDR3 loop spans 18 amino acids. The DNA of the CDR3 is TGTGCCAGCAGCAGGGCCTTGACGGGACAACTCTCTGGAAACACCATATATTTT. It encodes CASSRALTGQLSGNTIYF.

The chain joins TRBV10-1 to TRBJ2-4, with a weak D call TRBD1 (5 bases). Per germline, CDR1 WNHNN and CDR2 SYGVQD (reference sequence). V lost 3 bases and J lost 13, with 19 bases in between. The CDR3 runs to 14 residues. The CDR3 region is CASSDSFVGEGQYF. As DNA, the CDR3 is TGCGCCAGCAGTGACAGTTTCGTAGGGGAAGGCCAGTACTTC.

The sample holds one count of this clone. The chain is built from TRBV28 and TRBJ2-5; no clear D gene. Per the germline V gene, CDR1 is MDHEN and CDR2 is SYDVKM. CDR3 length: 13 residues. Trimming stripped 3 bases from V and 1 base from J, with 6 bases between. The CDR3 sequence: CASSLGSQETQYF. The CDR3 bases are TGTGCCAGCAGTTTGGGCAGCCAAGAGACCCAGTACTTC.

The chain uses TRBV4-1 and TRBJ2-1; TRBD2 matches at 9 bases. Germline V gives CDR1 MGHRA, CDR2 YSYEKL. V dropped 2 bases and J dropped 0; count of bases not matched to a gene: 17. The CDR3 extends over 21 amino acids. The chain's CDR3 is CASSQTTTSGHYRPSYNEQFF. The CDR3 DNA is TGCGCCAGCAGCCAAACTACTACTAGCGGGCACTATCGACCCTCCTACAATGAGCAGTTCTTC.

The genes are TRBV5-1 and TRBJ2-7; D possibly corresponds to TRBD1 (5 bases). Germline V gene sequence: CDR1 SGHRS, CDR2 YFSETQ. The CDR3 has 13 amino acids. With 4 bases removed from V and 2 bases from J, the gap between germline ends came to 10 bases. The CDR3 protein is CASSGAGTYEQYF. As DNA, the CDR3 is TGCGCCAGCAGCGGGGCCGGTACCTACGAGCAGTACTTC. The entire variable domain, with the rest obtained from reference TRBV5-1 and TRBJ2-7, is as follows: KAGVTQTPRYLIKTRGQQVTLSCSPISGHRSVSWYQQTPGQGLQFLFEYFSETQRNKGNFPGRFSGRQFSNSRSEMNVSTLELGDSALYLCASSGAGTYEQYFGPGTRLTVT.

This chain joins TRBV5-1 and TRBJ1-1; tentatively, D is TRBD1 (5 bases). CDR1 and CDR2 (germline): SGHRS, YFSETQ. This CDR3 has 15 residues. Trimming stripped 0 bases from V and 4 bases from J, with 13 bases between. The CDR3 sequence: CASSLAIGGVTEAFF. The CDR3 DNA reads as TGCGCCAGCAGCTTGGCCATTGGGGGGGTCACTGAAGCTTTCTTT.

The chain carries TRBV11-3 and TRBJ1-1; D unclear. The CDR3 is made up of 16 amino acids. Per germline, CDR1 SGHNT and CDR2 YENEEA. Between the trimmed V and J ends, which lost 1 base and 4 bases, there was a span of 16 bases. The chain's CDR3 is CASSLAHTWRGTEAFF. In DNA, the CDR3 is TGTGCCAGCAGCTTAGCCCACACATGGAGAGGCACTGAAGCTTTCTTT.

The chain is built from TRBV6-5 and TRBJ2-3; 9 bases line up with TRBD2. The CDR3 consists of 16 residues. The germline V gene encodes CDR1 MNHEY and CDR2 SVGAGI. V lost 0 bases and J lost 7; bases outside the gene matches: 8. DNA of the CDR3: TGTGCCAGCAGTTACTCTTGGGCGGGGGGGCCCCATACGCAGTATTTT. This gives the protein CASSYSWAGGPHTQYF.

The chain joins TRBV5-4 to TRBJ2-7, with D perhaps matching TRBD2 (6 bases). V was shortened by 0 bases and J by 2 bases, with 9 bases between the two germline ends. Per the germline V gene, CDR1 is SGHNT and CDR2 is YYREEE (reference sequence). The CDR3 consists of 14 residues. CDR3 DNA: TGTGCCAGCAGCTTGGCGGGGGATGCCTACGAGCAGTACTTC. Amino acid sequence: CASSLAGDAYEQYF. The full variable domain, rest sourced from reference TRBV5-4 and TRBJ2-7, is ETGVTQSPTHLIKTRGQQVTLRCSSQSGHNTVSWYQQALGQGPQFIFQYYREEENGRGNFPPRFSGLQFPNYSSELNVNALELDDSALYLCASSLAGDAYEQYFGPGTRLTVT.

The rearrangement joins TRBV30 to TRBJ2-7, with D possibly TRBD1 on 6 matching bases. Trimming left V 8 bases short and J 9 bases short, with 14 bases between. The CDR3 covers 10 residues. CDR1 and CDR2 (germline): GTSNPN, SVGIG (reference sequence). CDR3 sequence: CAGGQTVQYF. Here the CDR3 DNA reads TGTGCCGGGGGACAAACAGTGCAGTACTTC.